The sequence of this TCR beta chain was determined in a study of T cell responses to AZD1222 COVID-19 vaccine. The protocol was immunoSEQ multiplex PCR, while the TCRdb copy is restricted to in-frame clones and leaves out a portion. Here the sample spans 130,000 to 150,000 clones, approximately 90% being singletons. V lost 0 bases, J lost 16 bases, and 7 bases lay in between. The CDR3 length is 11 residues. The chain has TRBV12-3 or TRBV12-4 and TRBJ1-6; D possibly corresponds to TRBD1 (5 bases). Sequences were derived from peripheral blood, sampled on day 0 of AZD1222 vaccination. This clonotype originated in an adult in good health. The CDR3: CASSLAGPLHF. Written as DNA, the CDR3 is TGTGCCAGCAGTTTAGCGGGGCCACTCCACTTT.